This T cell receptor beta chain was profiled in a study of regulatory T cells in long-lasting Graves disease. Study-wide background: Under 3 months of antithyroid drugs had been taken by newly diagnosed Graves' patients.

At least ten counts were recorded for this clonotype. For TCR beta, libraries came from iRepertoire HTBI primers and Arm-PCR of CDR3 regions. TCRdb processed the multiplex PCR reads anew with MiXCR; each CDR3 protein has one entry. The profile shows about 540,000 distinct CDR3 sequences, approximately 13% of them singletons. Time point noted: newly diagnosed GD, antithyroid drugs for less than 3 months. Preparation of the TCR library used RNA extracted from PBMCs. The CDR3 consists of 13 residues. Trimming removed 8 bases from V and 7 bases from J; junction bases left unmatched: 8. Germline assignment: CDR1 SQVTM and CDR2 ANQGSEA. Another study also made use of these data, one on T cells in Graves' hyperthyroidism and ophthalmopathy. In that study: Diagnostic assessment was based on clinical symptoms, serum thyroxine and TRAb, thyroid ultrasound and orbital computed tomography.

The sequencing here drew on peripheral blood mononuclear cells (PBMCs), taken at new diagnosis, from a patient treated with antithyroid drugs. V gene TRBV29-1 combines with J gene TRBJ2-1, with 10 bases matching TRBD2. This TCR came from a young man with Graves disease. The CDR3 reads CSFPGLAFNEQFF. For the CDR3, the DNA is TGCAGCTTCCCGGGACTAGCGTTTAATGAGCAGTTCTTC.